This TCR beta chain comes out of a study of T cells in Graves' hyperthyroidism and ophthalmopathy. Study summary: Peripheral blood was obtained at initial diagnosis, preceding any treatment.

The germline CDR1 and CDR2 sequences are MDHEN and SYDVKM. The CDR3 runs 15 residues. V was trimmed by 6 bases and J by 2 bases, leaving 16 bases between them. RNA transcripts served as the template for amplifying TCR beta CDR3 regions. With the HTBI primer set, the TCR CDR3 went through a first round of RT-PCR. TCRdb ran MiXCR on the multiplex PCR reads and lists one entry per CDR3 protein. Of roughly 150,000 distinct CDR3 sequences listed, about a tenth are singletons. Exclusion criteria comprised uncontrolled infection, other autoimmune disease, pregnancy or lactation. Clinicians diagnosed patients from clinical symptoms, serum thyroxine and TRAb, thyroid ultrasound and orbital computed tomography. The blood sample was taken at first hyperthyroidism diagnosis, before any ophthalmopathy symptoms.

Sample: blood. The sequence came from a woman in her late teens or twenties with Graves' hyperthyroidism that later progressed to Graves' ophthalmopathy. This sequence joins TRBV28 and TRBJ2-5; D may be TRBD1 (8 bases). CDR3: CASRVQGGIQETQYF. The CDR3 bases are TGTGCCAGCAGGGTACAGGGGGGGATTCAAGAGACCCAGTACTTC.